This T cell receptor (beta chain) comes out of a study of T cell responses to AZD1222 COVID-19 vaccine (TCRdb year 2021). Describing the broader study: Because spike-specific TCR depth and breadth did not differ between the two schedules, AZD1222 recipients who got a second dose at roughly 4 weeks were pooled with those who got a second dose at roughly 12 weeks. TCR sequencing was performed for over 230 trial participants, of whom some 200 were given two doses of AZD1222 and some 25 were given two doses of MenACWY control vaccine. Trial participants were enrolled by age into 18-55, 56-69 and 70-plus year subgroups, with roughly 160, 29 and 62 TCR-sequenced participants respectively. Beyond this particular receptor, the publication reports: Nearly half of unique spike-specific TCRs reportedly recognized epitopes outside regions mutated in the B.1.351 and B.1.1.7 variants. Spike-specific TCR breadth and depth rose significantly after two AZD1222 doses compared with day 0 and with MenACWY recipients. Most participants were white British and females outnumbered males, and the authors suggested that clonal diversity may have been underestimated. Because no samples from the day 14 peak response were available, repertoires could be characterized only after the peak T cell response. Only a handful of AZD1222 recipients were SARS-CoV-2 seropositive at baseline, limiting conclusions about previously exposed vaccinees. The vaccine-associated CD4 TCRs covered the entire spike protein, and the dominant responses fell in regions 160-218 and 743-854. The 56-69-year group was small, and its depth increase did not reach significance, likely because of low power.

The CDR3 regions of human TCRbeta chains were subjected to immunosequencing. In the authors' own workflow: Repertoire TCRs were checked for matches against a reference library of SARS-CoV-2-specific TCRs that had been generated using the MIRA antigen-specificity platform. Breadth meant the fraction of unique TCRs that were SARS-CoV-2-associated, whereas depth meant the fraction of total T cells that were SARS-CoV-2-associated. Using the MIRA data, each spike-specific TCR was assigned both to the spike region to which the TCR was reactive and to a CD4 or CD8 class. Log10-transformed breadth and depth values were compared by one-way ANOVA with Sidak's multiple comparisons tests. TCRdb took over this immuneACCESS table, retaining in-frame rearrangements with V and J assigned. Such tables are incomplete; in checked studies, under half of the missing clones stem from an unresolved V gene, and the remainder is unexplained. V, J and clone size derive from that table, while D and trimming were established from the DNA sequence. This sample lists 90,000 to 150,000 clones; roughly nine tenths were detected once. The top ten clonotypes cover over 3.5% of the sample.

This clone was counted between two and nine times. The specificity of this receptor is unknown. Per-nucleotide qualities are absent, and no much larger clonotype sits a single base away. This sample's time point label indicates: baseline before first vaccination. The vaccinee samples were drawn from two UK trials, COV001 and COV002, one of which was a single-blind randomized controlled phase 2/3 trial testing AZD1222 (ChAdOx1 nCoV-19) in healthy adults. For TCRbeta chain sequencing, PBMC samples from trial participants were taken at day 0 and at day 28 after the second dose. The CDR3 covers 15 residues, taking in both the cysteine and the phenylalanine. Only the CDR3 DNA is retained, 45 bases long and in frame from the first base. The germline V gene (reference sequence) yields LNHDA for CDR1 and SQIVND for CDR2. From V the trimming removes 0 bases and from J it removes 1 base, while the gene matches leave 2 bases of the junction unaccounted for.

Recombination connected TRBV19 to TRBJ1-1, with 7 bases aligning to TRBD1. The clonotype comes from an adult in good health. The source material was peripheral blood, sampled on day 0 of AZD1222 vaccination. The nucleotide sequence reads as follows: TGTGCCAGTAGTATAGACGCAGGGGGGAACACTGAAGCTTTCTTT. Translation gives CASSIDAGGNTEAFF.